The 2 T cell receptor beta chains in this list originate from one sample, sequenced in a study of metastatic and nonmetastatic thyroid tumors. No patient received treatment before thyroid surgery. TCRdb re-called the PCR reads with MiXCR. The sample shows tens of thousands of clones, around 20% of them seen only once. The sequenced sample consisted of blood. These receptors were obtained from a female donor with papillary thyroid cancer or a benign thyroid nodule (not recorded which). Some clones in this sample may be carry-over from other donors' samples.

This clone appeared many times. This chain joins TRBV6-1 and TRBJ1-4; TRBD1 matches at 7 bases. Trimming at V came to 6 bases and at J to 5 bases, leaving 6 bases not matched to a gene. The CDR3 contains 14 residues. Per germline, CDR1 MNHNS and CDR2 SASEGT. CDR3 loop: CASSLDRSNEKLFF. The CDR3 region has the DNA TGTGCCAGCAGCTTGGACAGGTCCAATGAAAAACTGTTTTTT.

This rearrangement joins TRBV10-2 to TRBJ1-5; TRBD1 might be the D (5 bases). Trimming took 9 bases from V and 1 from J, leaving 10 bases between them. The germline gives CDR1 WSHSY, CDR2 SAAADI. The CDR3 runs to 13 residues. CDR3 protein: CARRRDSNQPQHF. The DNA for the CDR3 is TGCGCCAGAAGACGGGACAGCAATCAGCCCCAGCATTTT.